The clone carrying this T cell receptor (beta chain) was recorded once. The antigen remains undetermined. The entry originates in a study of beta chain features in type 1 diabetes. The entirety of the isolated RNA underwent reverse transcription, so expressed TCRB transcripts were sequenced. Around 3.9 million reads on average were seen across naive, central memory and regulatory T cell samples. Some clones are missing from TCRdb's copy, which holds only in-frame ones; the method was immunoSEQ multiplex PCR. Of about 200,000 clones listed, around 9.9% are singletons. Trimming cost V 4 bases and J 3 bases; bases outside gene matches: 7. This CDR3 has 16 residues. The V gene's germline CDR1 is SGDLS and CDR2 YYNGEE. Study-wide points: Compared with healthy donors, patients appeared to share more similar naive, central memory and regulatory TCRB repertoires. Type 1 diabetes patients had VDJ junctions that carried fewer insertions and more deletions. Sequencing of cDNA might inflate the share of cells that strongly express TCR.

V and J are TRBV9 and TRBJ2-2; 9 positions agree with TRBD2. Material: central memory CD4+ T cells from blood. This clonotype originated in a man aged 18 to 29 in good health. CDR3 sequence: CASSPRTSEYTGELFF. In nucleotides, the CDR3 is TGTGCCAGCAGCCCCCGGACTAGCGAGTACACCGGGGAGCTGTTTTTT.